Described below is a single TCR beta chain sequence and its context. The source of the sample is a study of T cell changes during pregnancy in multiple sclerosis. Sequencing used immunoSEQ multiplex PCR; TCRdb keeps in-frame clones, though not all of them. The data show some 5,300 clones, roughly 80% seen once. The CDR3 runs 18 residues. V was clipped by 3 bases and J by 0 bases; unmatched bases: 12. Germline CDR1 MGHRA, CDR2 YSYEKL. The chain couples TRBV4-1 to TRBJ2-7; TRBD2 agrees at 9 bases. Specimen: CD8+ T cells from peripheral blood mononuclear cells, collected in the second trimester of pregnancy. The TCR comes from a female donor in good health, enrolled as a control in a pregnancy study. CDR3 amino acids: CASSHRNGLARSSYEQYF. The CDR3 coding sequence is TGCGCCAGCAGCCATCGGAATGGACTAGCGAGGAGCTCCTACGAGCAGTACTTC.